The entry below gives a single T cell receptor beta chain sequence along with its context. The data derive from a study of shared clonotypes between healthy human individuals. Study details: Aged between 18 and 49, the donors were a couple of women and three men.

V lost 5 bases to trimming and J lost 5 bases, with 13 bases between them. This CDR3 has 14 residues. Germline CDR1 is PRHDT and CDR2 is FYEKMQ (reference sequence). Sequenced by immunoSEQ multiplex PCR; TCRdb stores in-frame clones only, minus some. Of 600,000 to 750,000 clones listed, 55% to 75% are singletons. The receptor's source is a woman aged 25 to 39 in good health. The J gene is TRBJ1-3, the V gene TRBV13; the D is unclear. Sequenced input: memory CD4+ T cells sorted from blood. Subset in this sample: CD45RA-negative fraction. The CDR3 spells CASSPLDSRNTIYF. CDR3 DNA: TGTGCCAGCAGCCCGTTGGATTCTCGAAACACCATATATTTT.